One and the same sample provided the 17 T cell receptor beta chains below, sequenced in a study of T-cell reconstitution after alpha-beta-depleted transplantation in children. TCRbeta library preparation incorporated unique molecular identifiers. MiXCR was run by TCRdb on the PCR reads, yielding one entry per CDR3 protein. The sample yields fewer than 700,000 distinct CDR3 sequences, 13% seen once. The input for sequencing was PBMCs, mostly from graft donor cells, taken 360 days after TCRalphabeta/CD19-depleted stem cell transplant. These receptors were taken from a male patient younger than 18 who had a stem cell transplant for acute myeloid leukemia, so the T cells may come from the graft donor.

The chain recombines TRBV20-1 with TRBJ2-1; 8 nucleotides match TRBD2. J gave up 3 bases and V 5 bases, and 21 bases lay outside the gene matches. This CDR3 spans 19 amino acids. Germline assignment: CDR1 DFQATT and CDR2 SNEGSKA (reference sequence). The CDR3 loop is CSAEGIGRTSQDLYNEQFF. CDR3 DNA: TGCAGTGCTGAGGGAATTGGAAGGACTAGCCAGGACCTCTACAATGAGCAGTTCTTC.

This clonotype was seen at least ten times. Relative to the germline gene, one junction end is altered; a read error may explain this. V is TRBV7-2 and J is TRBJ2-1; weak D call: TRBD1 (5 bases). Germline assignment: CDR1 SGHTA and CDR2 FQGNSA. The CDR3 runs to 15 residues. CDR3 nucleotide sequence: TGTGCCAGCAGCTTACAGGGTTTCTCCGACAATGAGCAGTTCTTC. It yields the protein CASSLQGFSDNEQFF.

This clonotype was observed a handful of times. The chain carries TRBV7-9 and TRBJ2-7, with TRBD1 matching 9 bases. CDR1 is SEHNR, CDR2 FQNEAQ, per germline (reference sequence). Trimming took 5 bases from V and 2 from J; bases not matched to a gene: 7. The CDR3 extends over 15 amino acids. The CDR3: CASSVTGGRTYEQYF. Here the CDR3 DNA reads TGTGCCAGCAGCGTCACAGGGGGCAGAACCTACGAGCAGTACTTC.

In its sample, this clonotype was seen many times. The gene calls are TRBV7-3 and TRBJ2-2, with D perhaps matching TRBD2 (5 bases). The germline CDR1 and CDR2 sequences are SGHTA and FQGTGA. V lost 5 bases to trimming and J lost 1 base, with 11 bases between them. CDR3 size: 15 residues. In DNA form, the CDR3 reads TGTGCCAGCAGCCCCTACGAGGGGAACACCGGGGAGCTGTTTTTT. This encodes CASSPYEGNTGELFF.

V is TRBV7-2 and J is TRBJ2-1, with TRBD2 identical over 10 bases. V dropped 8 bases and J dropped 4; count of bases not matched to a gene: 8. Germline values: CDR1 SGHTA, CDR2 FQGNSA. This CDR3 is built from 15 residues. The CDR3 loop is CASGYSGGPYNEQFF. The CDR3 DNA follows: TGTGCCAGCGGATATAGCGGGGGGCCTTACAATGAGCAGTTCTTC.

This clonotype was found once. The chain combines TRBV9 with TRBJ1-1, with D maybe TRBD1 (5 bases). The V and J ends lost 4 bases and 5 bases respectively, with 9 bases between them. This CDR3 has 12 amino acids. The V gene's germline CDR1 is SGDLS and CDR2 YYNGEE. CDR3 protein: CASSSGITEAFF. The CDR3 nucleotides read TGTGCCAGCAGCTCAGGGATTACTGAAGCTTTCTTT.

V gene TRBV4-2 combines with J gene TRBJ2-7, with 9 bases identical to TRBD2. Trimming at V came to 3 bases and at J to 0 bases, leaving 18 bases not matched to a gene. The CDR3 runs 20 residues. CDR1 and CDR2 from the germline V gene are LGHNA and YNFKEQ. CDR3 DNA: TGTGCCAGCAGCCACCGCATCTCTTCGGGTACTAGCGGGTACTCCTACGAGCAGTACTTC. Translated: CASSHRISSGTSGYSYEQYF.

CDR3 nucleotide sequence: TGTGCCACCAGCAGAGGCAGCCCTAGCACAGATACGCAGTATTTT. Translated, it gives CATSRGSPSTDTQYF. The V and J genes are TRBV15 and TRBJ2-3, with D unresolved. Germline CDR1 and CDR2: LNHNV and YYDKDF (reference sequence). Trimming pared 1 base from V and 0 bases from J, leaving 8 bases between. This CDR3 has 15 amino acids. Full variable domain (outside the CDR3, taken from reference TRBV15 and TRBJ2-3): DAMVIQNPRYQVTQFGKPVTLSCSQTLNHNVMYWYQQKSSQAPKLLFHYYDKDFNNEADTPDNFQSRRPNTSFCFLDIRSPGLGDTAMYLCATSRGSPSTDTQYFGPGTRLTVL.

The CDR3 region has the DNA TGCAGTGCGCGGCCGGGACTAGCGGGAGCCTACGAGCAGTACTTC. This gives the protein CSARPGLAGAYEQYF. J is TRBJ2-7 and V is TRBV20-1, with 14 bases fitting TRBD2. The ends lost 6 bases at V and 2 bases at J; junction bases unmatched: 6. This CDR3 is 15 amino acids long. The germline gives CDR1 DFQATT, CDR2 SNEGSKA (reference sequence).

This clonotype was detected a few times. This chain joins TRBV28 and TRBJ2-3; D possibly uses TRBD1 or TRBD2 (7 bases each). V was trimmed by 8 bases and J by 8 bases, leaving 23 bases between them. The germline gives CDR1 MDHEN, CDR2 SYDVKM. This CDR3 contains 15 residues. The chain's CDR3 is CASSLGLTGEGTQYF. The CDR3, as DNA: TGTGCCAGCTCCCTCGGCCTTACAGGGGAGGGTACGCAGTATTTT.

The chain couples TRBV20-1 to TRBJ2-7; TRBD2 agrees at 8 bases. Germline V lookup: CDR1 DFQATT, CDR2 SNEGSKA (reference sequence). With V trimmed by 0 bases and J by 6 bases, 13 bases remained unmatched. The length of the CDR3 is 16 residues. For the CDR3, the DNA is TGCAGTGCTAGAGAAACTCCGGGACTAGGGACTTCCGAGCAGTACTTC. It translates to CSARETPGLGTSEQYF.

This clonotype was detected a few times. V and J are TRBV19 and TRBJ2-1; D is unclear. The germline V gene encodes CDR1 LNHDA and CDR2 SQIVND (reference sequence). V was cut by 5 bases and J by 5 bases, with 13 bases left in between. The CDR3 is made up of 14 amino acids. The CDR3 protein is CASSWSPGDNEQFF. CDR3 nucleotides: TGTGCCAGTAGTTGGTCTCCTGGGGACAATGAGCAGTTCTTC.

The chain uses TRBV6-2 or TRBV6-3 and TRBJ2-2; TRBD2 is a possible D gene (6 bases). Germline CDR1 reads MNHEY; CDR2 reads SVGEGT. The CDR3 is 15 amino acids. Trimming pared 6 bases from V and 7 bases from J, leaving 18 bases between. CDR3 coding DNA: TGTGCCAGCAGAAATCATCAGCGGGTGGTCGGGGAGCTGTTTTTT. It codes for CASRNHQRVVGELFF.

The chain recombines TRBV2 with TRBJ1-1, with 7 bases aligning to TRBD1. This CDR3 is 15 amino acids long. With 7 bases clipped from V and 0 bases from J, the junction kept 8 bases outside the gene matches. From germline, CDR1 is SNHLY and CDR2 FYNNEI. The CDR3 region is CASTRQGTMNTEAFF. In DNA form, the CDR3 reads TGTGCCAGCACCCGACAGGGTACCATGAACACTGAAGCTTTCTTT.

A remark on this clonotype: The germline gene is not matched at one end of the junction; a read error may be the cause. This chain uses TRBV11-1 with TRBJ1-1; TRBD1 might be the D (5 bases). This CDR3 has 15 residues. Germline lookup yields CDR1 SGHAT and CDR2 FQDESV (reference sequence). In nucleotides, the CDR3 is TGTTCCAGCAGCTTAGGTAGGGGCGCCGGCACTGAAGCTTTCTTT. Its protein is CSSSLGRGAGTEAFF.

The chain couples TRBV29-1 to TRBJ2-3, with 7 bases matching TRBD2. V lost 2 bases and J lost 2; bases outside the gene matches: 19. This CDR3 is built from 19 residues. Germline CDR1 SQVTM, CDR2 ANQGSEA. The CDR3 here is CSVEHLRKIAGFATDTQYF. CDR3 DNA sequence: TGCAGCGTTGAACACCTTCGGAAAATAGCGGGCTTTGCCACAGATACGCAGTATTTT.

This clonotype occurred a few times. V gene TRBV6-5 combines with J gene TRBJ1-6; D not certain. Germline assignment: CDR1 MNHEY and CDR2 SVGAGI. Trimming shortened V by 4 bases and J by 8 bases, and 9 bases separated the two germline ends. This CDR3 contains 13 residues. The CDR3 is CASSLGWDSPLHF. In DNA form, the CDR3 reads TGTGCCAGCAGTTTGGGGTGGGATTCACCCCTCCACTTT.